This T cell receptor beta chain was sequenced in a study of OX40 agonist ivuxolimab in advanced cancers. Whole-study context: Dose-escalation subjects each had hepatocellular carcinoma, melanoma, renal cell or head and neck cancer.

Germline-derived CDR1 and CDR2 are MNHNS and SASEGT. Trimming took 6 bases from V and 2 from J; bases not matched to a gene: 5. There are 15 residues in the CDR3. The data were produced by immunoSEQ multiplex PCR, yet TCRdb's version contains in-frame clones alone and is incomplete. The table lists tens of thousands of clones, 85% to 90% of them singletons, with 1% to 1.5% in the top ten. The specimen comprised CD4+ or CD8+ T cells sorted from blood, sampled in a trial of the OX40 agonist ivuxolimab. This chain joins TRBV6-1 and TRBJ1-5; TRBD1 matches at 9 bases. This clonotype was sampled from an adult with an advanced solid tumor such as melanoma, head and neck, liver or kidney cancer. For the CDR3, the DNA is TGTGCCAGCAGGATGGACAGGGGAGGCAATCAGCCCCAGCATTTT. Its translation: CASRMDRGGNQPQHF.